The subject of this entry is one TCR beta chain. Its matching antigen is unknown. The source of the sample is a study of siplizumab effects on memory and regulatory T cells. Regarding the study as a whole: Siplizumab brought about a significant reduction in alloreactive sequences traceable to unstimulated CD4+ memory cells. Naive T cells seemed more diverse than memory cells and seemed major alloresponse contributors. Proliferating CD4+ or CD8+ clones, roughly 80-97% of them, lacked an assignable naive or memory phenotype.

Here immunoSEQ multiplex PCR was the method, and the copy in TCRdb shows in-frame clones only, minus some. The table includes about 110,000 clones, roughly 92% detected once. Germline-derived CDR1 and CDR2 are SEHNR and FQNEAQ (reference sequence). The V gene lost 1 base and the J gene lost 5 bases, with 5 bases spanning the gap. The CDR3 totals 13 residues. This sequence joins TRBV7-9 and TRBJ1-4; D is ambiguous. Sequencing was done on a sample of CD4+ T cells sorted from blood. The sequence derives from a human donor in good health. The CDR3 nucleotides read TGTGCCAGCAGCTTAGTAGGCAATGAAAAACTGTTTTTT. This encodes CASSLVGNEKLFF.